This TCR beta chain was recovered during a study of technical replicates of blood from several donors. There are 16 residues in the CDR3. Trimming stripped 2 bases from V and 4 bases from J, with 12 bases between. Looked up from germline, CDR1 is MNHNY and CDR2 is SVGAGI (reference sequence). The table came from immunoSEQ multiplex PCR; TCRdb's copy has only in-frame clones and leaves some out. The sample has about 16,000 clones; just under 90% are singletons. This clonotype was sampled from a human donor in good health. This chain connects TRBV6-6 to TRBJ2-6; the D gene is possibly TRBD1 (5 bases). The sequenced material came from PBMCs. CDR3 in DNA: TGTGCCAGCAGTTACCGTAGGGGTACCGGGGCCAACGTCCTGACTTTC. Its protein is CASSYRRGTGANVLTF.